This T cell receptor beta chain originates from a study of graft-versus-host responses after intestinal transplantation. On the study more broadly: Tacrolimus plus steroids were given to all recipients for roughly three years, preceded by anti-thymocyte globulin induction.

The data were produced by immunoSEQ multiplex PCR, yet TCRdb's version contains in-frame clones alone and is incomplete. The data contain some 80,000 clones, 80% to 95% of them singletons. Concerning this clone itself: As yet, its antigen is unknown.

Whole-study results and caveats: The recipient marrow held GvH clones, and some of them showed up first in ileum or blood.

V was trimmed by 4 bases and J by 6 bases, leaving 22 bases between them. The CDR3 is 16 residues long. In germline, CDR1 is GTSNPN, CDR2 SVGIG (reference sequence). V is TRBV30 and J is TRBJ2-1; maybe TRBD2 (6 bases). The receptor was isolated from a human donor who was the organ donor for an intestinal transplant. The source was unstimulated CD8+ T cells sorted from spleen or lymph node cells, collected before transplant. For the CDR3, the DNA is TGTGCCTGGACCACGGGACTCCCCATAAGTCTCAATGAGCAGTTCTTC. Its translation is CAWTTGLPISLNEQFF. Together with reference TRBV30 and TRBJ2-1, the CDR3 gives the full variable domain: SQTIHQWPATLVQPVGSPLSLECTVEGTSNPNLYWYRQAAGRGLQLLFYSVGIGQISSEVPQNLSASRPQDRQFILSSKKLLLSDSGFYLCAWTTGLPISLNEQFFGPGTRLTVL.